Listed here are 2 T cell receptor beta chains from one sample, sequenced in a study of T cell repertoires in cytomegalovirus infection. Each CDR3 protein gets one entry after TCRdb re-called the reads with MiXCR. The top ten hold approximately 19% of the sample, which has some 150,000 distinct CDR3 sequences, under 8% seen once. Sequencing was done on a sample of PBMCs. These receptors were taken from a human donor in good health (CMV status not recorded). Some clones in this sample may be carry-over from other donors' samples.

Ten or more counts support this clonotype. The gene calls are TRBV6-2 or TRBV6-3 and TRBJ2-7, with 8 bases matching TRBD1. CDR3 length: 15 amino acids. Trimming removed 5 bases from V and 1 base from J; junction bases left unmatched: 7. Germline values: CDR1 MNHEY, CDR2 SVGEGT. CDR3: CASSKTRDRSYEQYF. The CDR3 bases are TGTGCCAGCAGTAAGACCCGGGACAGGTCCTACGAGCAGTACTTC.

This clonotype was seen many times. The V call is TRBV7-2, the J call TRBJ1-1; D is possibly TRBD1 (5 bases). Deletions cut 2 bases from V and 6 bases from J, with 13 bases between. This CDR3 spans 14 amino acids. Germline V gene lookup returns CDR1 SGHTA and CDR2 FQGNSA. In nucleotides, the CDR3 is TGTGCCAGCAGCTTAATTCATGGACACCCTGAAGCTTTCTTT. Its protein product is CASSLIHGHPEAFF.